Below, 14 T cell receptor beta chains from the same sample are listed, as sequenced in a study of response to subunit inactivated influenza vaccine. TCRdb itself ran the RT-PCR reads through MiXCR, one entry per CDR3 protein. The sample shows roughly 170,000 distinct CDR3 sequences, about 10% of them seen only once. This specimen consisted of non-naive T cells sorted from PBMCs, obtained on the day of vaccination. Source of these receptors: a man aged 50 to 60 who received an inactivated influenza vaccine.

This clonotype occurred a few times. The chain couples TRBV6-1 to TRBJ2-4; 9 bases line up with TRBD1. The CDR3 loop spans 14 amino acids. Losses at the gene ends were 8 bases for V and 6 bases for J; bases not matched to a gene: 8. CDR1 is MNHNS and CDR2 is SASEGT in the germline V gene. In DNA, the CDR3 is TGTGCCAGCGCCCTTACAGGGGGCGGAAACATTCAGTACTTC. Residues: CASALTGGGNIQYF.

The chain carries TRBV5-1 and TRBJ2-6, with a weak D call TRBD1 (6 bases). The germline V gene encodes CDR1 SGHRS and CDR2 YFSETQ. V lost 4 bases and J 4 bases, leaving 9 bases between the germline ends. The CDR3 runs to 14 residues. DNA of the CDR3: TGCGCCAGCAGCACAGGGAGCGGGGCCAACGTCCTGACTTTC. It is translated as CASSTGSGANVLTF. Supplemented by reference TRBV5-1 and TRBJ2-6, the full variable domain reads KAGVTQTPRYLIKTRGQQVTLSCSPISGHRSVSWYQQTPGQGLQFLFEYFSETQRNKGNFPGRFSGRQFSNSRSEMNVSTLELGDSALYLCASSTGSGANVLTFGAGSRLTVL.

This clonotype occurred a few times. V usage is TRBV20-1 and J usage is TRBJ1-2, with D possibly TRBD1 on 6 matching bases. CDR3 length: 13 amino acids. CDR1 and CDR2 from the germline V gene are DFQATT and SNEGSKA (reference sequence). The V end was cut by 6 bases, the J end by 1 base, with 12 bases between. The CDR3 DNA reads as TGCAGTGCCGGGGCAGGGGTTAACTATGGCTACACCTTC. Translated, it gives CSAGAGVNYGYTF.

The genes are TRBV12-3 or TRBV12-4 and TRBJ1-5, with 12 bases lining up with TRBD1. Germline trimming cut 4 bases from V and 4 bases from J; bases unmatched to any gene: 2. This CDR3 spans 15 amino acids. The CDR3 sequence: CASSWGQGANQPQHF. DNA for the CDR3: TGTGCCAGCAGTTGGGGACAGGGGGCTAATCAGCCCCAGCATTTT.

This clonotype was recorded many times. The V call is TRBV27, the J call TRBJ2-1; D not certain. V lost 0 bases to trimming and J lost 0 bases, with 6 bases between them. Germline V CDR1 and CDR2: MNHEY, SMNVEV (reference sequence). The CDR3 consists of 15 residues. CDR3 in DNA: TGTGCCAGCAGTTTATCTCATACCTCCTACAATGAGCAGTTCTTC. Residues: CASSLSHTSYNEQFF.

This clonotype has ten or more counts. The chain combines TRBV7-3 with TRBJ2-1; TRBD1 is a possible D gene (5 bases). V shed 1 base and J shed 7 bases, with 14 bases lying between them. The CDR3 is 15 amino acids. Germline CDR1 reads SGHTA; CDR2 reads FQGTGA. CDR3 sequence reads: CASSLRRVAGNEQFF. The CDR3 nucleotides read TGTGCCAGCAGCTTAAGACGGGTCGCAGGGAATGAGCAGTTCTTC. Together with reference TRBV7-3 and TRBJ2-1, the CDR3 gives the full variable domain: GAGVSQTPSNKVTEKGKYVELRCDPISGHTALYWYRQSLGQGPEFLIYFQGTGAADDSGLPNDRFFAVRPEGSVSTLKIQRTERGDSAVYLCASSLRRVAGNEQFFGPGTRLTVL.

This clonotype occurred a few times. The chain is built from TRBV2 and TRBJ2-1; 8 bases match TRBD2. The CDR3 extends over 15 amino acids. The V gene's germline CDR1 is SNHLY and CDR2 FYNNEI. V dropped 6 bases and J dropped 6; count of bases not matched to a gene: 10. The CDR3 loop reads CASRPLIGGANEQFF. The CDR3 coding sequence is TGTGCCAGCAGACCCCTTATCGGGGGGGCCAATGAGCAGTTCTTC.

The chain employs TRBV19 and TRBJ2-1; D is ambiguous. Per the germline V gene, CDR1 is LNHDA and CDR2 is SQIVND (reference sequence). V was trimmed by 3 bases and J by 3 bases, leaving 12 bases between them. This CDR3 region has 15 residues. CDR3 nucleotides: TGTGCCAGTAGTATTAGCCATTTCGGCTACAATGAGCAGTTCTTC. It yields the protein CASSISHFGYNEQFF. Filled out from reference TRBV19 and TRBJ2-1, the complete variable domain reads DGGITQSPKYLFRKEGQNVTLSCEQNLNHDAMYWYRQDPGQGLRLIYYSQIVNDFQKGDIAEGYSVSREKKESFPLTVTSAQKNPTAFYLCASSISHFGYNEQFFGPGTRLTVL.

This clonotype was counted a few times. The J gene is TRBJ2-2, the V gene TRBV5-5; possible D gene TRBD2, 6 bases. The CDR3 totals 16 residues. V lost 5 bases and J lost 2, with 16 bases in between. Germline CDR1 is SGHKS and CDR2 is YYEKEE (reference sequence). CDR3 in DNA: TGTGCCAGCAGTAAATCGGGGGTCAGAAACACCGGGGAGCTGTTTTTT. Amino acid sequence: CASSKSGVRNTGELFF.

Ten or more counts support this clonotype. The chain recombines TRBV4-1 with TRBJ2-7, with D possibly being TRBD1 (6 bases). CDR3 size: 14 residues. V was clipped by 4 bases and J by 4 bases, with 14 bases between them. The germline V gene encodes CDR1 MGHRA and CDR2 YSYEKL. CDR3 in amino acids: CASSPKTGGYEQYF. The CDR3 DNA reads as TGCGCCAGCAGCCCCAAGACAGGCGGATACGAGCAGTACTTC.

In this sample, this clonotype turned up a few times. V is TRBV10-3 and J is TRBJ2-7, with 8 bases that match TRBD1. Germline values: CDR1 ENHRY, CDR2 SYGVKD. The ends lost 4 bases at V and 0 bases at J; junction bases unmatched: 5. This CDR3 region has 15 residues. The CDR3 spells CAISVAGTGSYEQYF. The CDR3 nucleotides are TGTGCCATCAGTGTAGCCGGGACAGGCTCCTACGAGCAGTACTTC.

The sample holds a few counts of this clonotype. The chain couples TRBV12-3 or TRBV12-4 to TRBJ1-6; no clear D. Deletions cut 3 bases from V and 5 bases from J, with 5 bases between. The CDR3 totals 13 residues. Here the CDR3 DNA reads TGTGCCAGCAGTTTTGATCATAATTCACCCCTCCACTTT. It is translated as CASSFDHNSPLHF.

This rearrangement joins TRBV28 to TRBJ2-1; D gene unclear. Germline CDR1 is MDHEN and CDR2 is SYDVKM. The CDR3 contains 16 residues. Trimming took off 0 bases at V and 8 bases at J, with 17 bases between the two ends. The CDR3 region is CASSLWEFRASDEQFF. CDR3 sequence (DNA): TGTGCCAGCAGTTTATGGGAATTTAGAGCGTCCGATGAGCAGTTCTTC.

The chain uses TRBV2 and TRBJ1-6; D not certain. The CDR3 extends over 13 amino acids. V lost 2 bases to trimming and J lost 2 bases, with 1 base between them. CDR1 SNHLY and CDR2 FYNNEI come from the germline V gene. The CDR3 nucleotides are TGTGCCAGCAGTGAAACCTATAATTCACCCCTCCACTTT. It is translated as CASSETYNSPLHF.